One and the same sample provided the 28 T cell receptor beta chains below, sequenced in a study of blood T cells in healthy people across ages. PCR was performed a second time for 7 to 11 cycles using a sample-barcoded 5' primer and a J-beta primer mix. In TCRdb, the 5' RACE reads were re-called with MiXCR into one record per CDR3 protein. The sample consists of 800,000 to 950,000 distinct CDR3 sequences, around 46% of them appearing once. What was sequenced was blood. The receptor source for this set is a man aged 25-45 years in good health.

The chain recombines TRBV4-2 with TRBJ1-5; D not certain. Germline V gene data show CDR1 as LGHNA and CDR2 as YNFKEQ. The CDR3 consists of 14 residues. Trimming pared 3 bases from V and 1 base from J, leaving 7 bases between. The CDR3 reads CASSQMDSNQPQHF. CDR3 in DNA: TGTGCCAGCAGCCAGATGGACAGCAATCAGCCCCAGCATTTT.

There are a few counts of this clonotype. CDR3 residues: CASSPATGASGYTF. CDR3 nucleotide sequence: TGTGCCAGCAGCCCAGCGACCGGGGCAAGTGGCTACACCTTC. The rearrangement links TRBV7-2 to TRBJ1-2; D is perhaps TRBD1 (5 bases). The germline V and J ends were trimmed by 5 bases and 7 bases, with 17 bases remaining between them. Per the germline V gene, CDR1 is SGHTA and CDR2 is FQGNSA. The CDR3 is 14 residues long.

This clonotype was picked up many times. The chain is built from TRBV11-2 and TRBJ2-3; D not resolved. V dropped 2 bases and J dropped 2 bases, with 11 bases sitting between them. The CDR3 runs 15 residues. Germline-derived CDR1 and CDR2 are SGHAT and FQNNGV. The CDR3 here is CASSLKTTYTDTQYF. For the CDR3, the DNA is TGTGCCAGCAGCTTAAAAACCACATACACAGATACGCAGTATTTT.

The gene calls are TRBV5-1 and TRBJ1-1, with D unclear. This CDR3 spans 15 amino acids. V lost 4 bases, J lost 5 bases, and 18 bases lay in between. Germline loops: CDR1 SGHRS, CDR2 YFSETQ. CDR3 DNA sequence: TGCGCCAGCAGCCCTGACCAGCGCCTTAATACTGAAGCTTTCTTT. As protein: CASSPDQRLNTEAFF.

The chain combines TRBV6-2 or TRBV6-3 with TRBJ2-1; D is perhaps TRBD1 or TRBD2 (6 bases each). The CDR3 is 15 residues long. Trimming shortened V by 5 bases and J by 2 bases, and 13 bases separated the two germline ends. CDR1 and CDR2 from the germline V gene are MNHEY and SVGEGT. The CDR3 sequence: CASSNGGGPYNEQFF. CDR3 bases: TGTGCCAGCAGTAACGGTGGGGGGCCCTACAATGAGCAGTTCTTC.

Details on this clonotype: At one boundary the junction diverges from the germline segment, which might be a read error. The gene calls are TRBV4-2 and TRBJ2-3; D gene uncertain. CDR3 length: 16 residues. Per the germline V gene, CDR1 is LGHNA and CDR2 is YNFKEQ. The CDR3 here is CASNQVGDGITDTQYF. As DNA, the CDR3 is TGTGCCAGCAACCAAGTAGGAGACGGAATCACAGATACGCAGTATTTT.

The rearrangement joins TRBV5-1 to TRBJ2-5, with D perhaps being TRBD1 or TRBD2 (6 bases each). Germline values: CDR1 SGHRS, CDR2 YFSETQ. V was pared by 4 bases and J by 1 base, with 14 bases between. The CDR3 extends over 15 amino acids. The CDR3 bases are TGCGCCAGCAGCATGACCGGGGGCTTCCAAGAGACCCAGTACTTC. Translating gives CASSMTGGFQETQYF.

The V and J genes are TRBV18 and TRBJ2-1, with 9 bases fitting TRBD2. There are 17 residues in the CDR3. The trim removed 2 bases at V and 3 bases at J, leaving 8 bases unmatched. Germline V gives CDR1 KGHSH, CDR2 LQKENI. The DNA of the CDR3 is TGTGCCAGCTCACCAAGAGTAAAGCGGGGGGTCTACAATGAGCAGTTCTTC. Translating gives CASSPRVKRGVYNEQFF.

The V call is TRBV7-8, the J call TRBJ2-3; 8 bases align to TRBD2. J lost 4 bases, V lost 0 bases, and 3 bases had no gene match. The CDR3 has 15 amino acids. The germline CDR1 and CDR2 sequences are SGHVS and FQNEAQ. The CDR3 here is CASSLARGGPDTQYF. The CDR3 nucleotides read TGTGCCAGCAGCTTAGCTCGGGGGGGCCCAGATACGCAGTATTTT.

The chain has TRBV12-3 or TRBV12-4 and TRBJ2-1, with 8 bases identical to TRBD1. The DNA matches TRBJ2-7 better at its end, which makes the J call doubtful. The CDR3 totals 16 residues. As DNA, the CDR3 is TGTGCCAGCAGAACAGGGGGGCCGATCCCCTACAATGAGCAGTACTTC. As protein: CASRTGGPIPYNEQYF.

This clonotype was picked up a small number of times. V gene TRBV6-1 combines with J gene TRBJ1-2; D remains ambiguous. Germline loops: CDR1 MNHNS, CDR2 SASEGT. V shed 7 bases and J shed 2 bases, with 11 bases lying between them. The CDR3 loop spans 13 amino acids. CDR3 coding DNA: TGTGCCAGCACCGCGGCACGGAACTATGGCTACACCTTC. Translation: CASTAARNYGYTF.

The chain is built from TRBV20-1 and TRBJ2-7; tentatively, D is TRBD1 (6 bases). CDR1 is DFQATT and CDR2 is SNEGSKA in the germline V gene (reference sequence). Trimming removed 5 bases from V and 0 bases from J, with 11 bases in between. The CDR3 covers 13 residues. CDR3 sequence: CSARDIDSYEQYF. DNA for the CDR3: TGCAGTGCTCGGGACATCGACTCCTACGAGCAGTACTTC.

This clonotype was seen just once. This chain connects TRBV9 to TRBJ2-4; D is perhaps TRBD1 or TRBD2 (5 bases each). The better agreement between TRBJ2-7 and the DNA end casts doubt on the J call. The CDR3 consists of 15 residues. CDR1 and CDR2 from the germline V gene are SGDLS and YYNGEE. CDR3 region: CASSVGTLSSYEQYF. The CDR3 bases are TGTGCCAGCAGCGTCGGGACGCTTAGTTCCTACGAGCAGTACTTC.

Concerning this clonotype itself: Without the conserved terminal phenylalanine or tryptophan, this CDR3 likely stems from a read error. The chain is built from TRBV7-2 and TRBJ2-1; D perhaps matches TRBD2 (5 bases). This CDR3 contains 13 residues. Germline CDR1 SGHTA, CDR2 FQGNSA. V lost 3 bases to trimming and J lost 10 bases, with 13 bases between them. DNA for the CDR3: TGTGCCAGCAGCTTCCAGAGGGCTTGGGAGCAGTTCTCC. Protein sequence: CASSFQRAWEQFS.

This clonotype has only a few counts. CDR3 nucleotides: TGTGCCATCAGTGAGTCGAAAGAGAATGAGCAGTTCTTC. It specifies CAISESKENEQFF. This chain connects TRBV10-3 to TRBJ2-1, with D unclear. Trimming removed 0 bases at V and 7 bases at J, with 7 bases between. This CDR3 is 13 amino acids long. Germline V CDR1 and CDR2: ENHRY, SYGVKD.

This clonotype turned up a few times. The chain employs TRBV28 and TRBJ2-7; TRBD2 matches at 9 bases. This CDR3 has 15 residues. Looked up from germline, CDR1 is MDHEN and CDR2 is SYDVKM. Trimming at V came to 3 bases and at J to 5 bases, leaving 8 bases not matched to a gene. CDR3: CASSFSLAGSHEQYF. DNA of the CDR3: TGTGCCAGCAGTTTCTCGCTAGCGGGGTCCCACGAGCAGTACTTC. Filled out from reference TRBV28 and TRBJ2-7, the complete variable domain reads DVKVTQSSRYLVKRTGEKVFLECVQDMDHENMFWYRQDPGLGLRLIYFSYDVKMKEKGDIPEGYSVSREKKERFSLILESASTNQTSMYLCASSFSLAGSHEQYFGPGTRLTVT.

The chain links TRBV6-4 to TRBJ2-3; perhaps TRBD2 as D (6 bases). CDR3 length: 15 residues. Trimming pared 2 bases from V and 1 base from J, leaving 10 bases between. CDR1 and CDR2 (germline): MRHNA, SNTAGT. CDR3 sequence reads: CASSDGPGGTDTQYF. Here the CDR3 DNA reads TGTGCCAGCAGTGACGGGCCGGGGGGCACAGATACGCAGTATTTT.

V gene TRBV12-3 or TRBV12-4 combines with J gene TRBJ1-2; D call uncertain. The CDR3 extends over 13 amino acids. Trimming cost V 8 bases and J 4 bases, with 14 bases left between them. CDR3 amino acids: CASAPGELYGYTF. CDR3 DNA sequence: TGTGCCAGCGCCCCCGGGGAACTCTATGGCTACACCTTC.

This clonotype was seen more than once but under ten times. This sequence joins TRBV7-9 and TRBJ1-4, with a weak D call TRBD1 (6 bases). With 2 bases removed from V and 7 bases from J, the gap between germline ends came to 11 bases. The length of the CDR3 is 14 residues. Germline-derived CDR1 and CDR2 are SEHNR and FQNEAQ (reference sequence). The CDR3 loop is CASSLPGVFEKLFF. Here the CDR3 DNA reads TGTGCCAGCAGCTTACCAGGGGTATTTGAAAAACTGTTTTTT.

V and J are TRBV30 and TRBJ2-1, with 9 positions matching TRBD1. Germline V gene data show CDR1 as GTSNPN and CDR2 as SVGIG (reference sequence). V dropped 6 bases and J dropped 6; count of bases not matched to a gene: 6. The length of the CDR3 is 13 residues. This chain's CDR3 is CACRDRAFNEQFF. The CDR3 region has the DNA TGTGCCTGCCGGGACAGGGCATTCAATGAGCAGTTCTTC.

This clonotype came up a few times. The chain couples TRBV28 to TRBJ2-1, with 8 bases aligning to TRBD1. Germline values: CDR1 MDHEN, CDR2 SYDVKM. The V segment lost 5 bases and the J segment 5 bases; nucleotides outside the gene matches: 2. This CDR3 is 13 amino acids long. CDR3: CASSGQGHNEQFF. The DNA of the CDR3 is TGTGCCAGCAGTGGACAGGGCCACAATGAGCAGTTCTTC.

Many counts were recorded for this clonotype. The gene calls are TRBV20-1 and TRBJ2-3; 8 bases match TRBD2. CDR1 is DFQATT and CDR2 is SNEGSKA in the germline V gene (reference sequence). Trimming took 1 base from V and 5 from J; bases not matched to a gene: 2. The CDR3 contains 13 residues. Here the CDR3 reads CSARAGGGDTQYF. In DNA, the CDR3 is TGCAGTGCTAGAGCCGGGGGGGGAGATACGCAGTATTTT.

This clonotype has just one count. V usage is TRBV7-9 and J usage is TRBJ1-5; D is perhaps TRBD1 (6 bases). Trimming left V 5 bases short and J 4 bases short, with 15 bases between. The CDR3 is 15 residues long. The germline V gene has CDR1 SEHNR and CDR2 FQNEAQ (reference sequence). CDR3 sequence: CASSPVGTTNQPQHF. CDR3 sequence (DNA): TGTGCCAGCAGCCCTGTGGGGACAACTAATCAGCCCCAGCATTTT.

This clonotype showed up just a few times. The chain is built from TRBV12-3 or TRBV12-4 and TRBJ2-7; possibly TRBD1 for D (6 bases). V was trimmed by 1 base and J by 3 bases, leaving 10 bases between them. The CDR3 contains 14 residues. DNA for the CDR3: TGTGCCAGCAGTTTAGAAACACAGGGCTACGAGCAGTACTTC. Its protein is CASSLETQGYEQYF.

This clonotype was picked up a small number of times. This chain uses TRBV27 with TRBJ2-7, with 8 bases matching TRBD1. Per the germline V gene, CDR1 is MNHEY and CDR2 is SMNVEV (reference sequence). This CDR3 region has 17 residues. Trimming took 4 bases from V and 3 from J; bases not matched to a gene: 14. The CDR3 bases are TGTGCCAGCAGTTCCAAACCGGGACAGGCATACCACTACGAGCAGTACTTC. Its protein is CASSSKPGQAYHYEQYF.

The chain links TRBV9 to TRBJ2-3; TRBD1 might be the D (5 bases). The CDR3 contains 15 residues. V was shortened by 3 bases and J by 2 bases, with 13 bases between the two germline ends. Germline lookup yields CDR1 SGDLS and CDR2 YYNGEE. CDR3 region: CASSGDSLYTDTQYF. CDR3 bases: TGTGCCAGCAGCGGCGACAGCTTATACACAGATACGCAGTATTTT.

The chain has TRBV20-1 and TRBJ2-1; D is possibly TRBD2 (5 bases). The CDR3 runs to 12 residues. V was shortened by 6 bases and J by 9 bases, with 15 bases between the two germline ends. Germline CDR1 is DFQATT and CDR2 is SNEGSKA (reference sequence). DNA of the CDR3: TGCAGTGCCCAGCTCGGAGGCGGTGAGCAGTTCTTC. Translation gives CSAQLGGGEQFF.

The chain couples TRBV27 to TRBJ2-5; D gene ambiguous. V lost 3 bases, J lost 0 bases, and 11 bases lay in between. Germline-derived CDR1 and CDR2 are MNHEY and SMNVEV (reference sequence). The CDR3 totals 15 residues. CDR3 coding DNA: TGTGCCAGCAGTTTCCGTCAAGGGTACCAAGAGACCCAGTACTTC. Its protein product is CASSFRQGYQETQYF.